This TCR beta chain derives from a study of graft-versus-host responses after intestinal transplantation. Only in-frame clones appear in the TCRdb table, and some are missing; sequencing was by immunoSEQ multiplex PCR. The sample includes a few thousand clones, 40% to 45% of them seen just once. Plates contained roughly 200,000 CFSE-labeled responder cells and roughly 200,000 irradiated, violet-dye-labeled stimulator cells. Once the reaction had ended, proliferating CFSE-low CD3+CD4+ and CD3+CD8+ responders were sorted. The source material was alloreactive CD8+ T cells from a mixed lymphocyte reaction culture, sampled before transplantation. As to subset: CFSE-low proliferating T cells sorted from approximately 6-day pre-transplant mixed lymphocyte reaction (GvH or HvG direction). This sequence was found in a human patient who was an organ donor for intestinal transplantation.

The DNA of the CDR3 is TGCGCCAGCAGCCAACACCCGACAGGATACTCCTACGAGCAGTACTTC. It is translated as CASSQHPTGYSYEQYF. The chain joins TRBV4-1 to TRBJ2-7, with D possibly matching TRBD1 (6 bases). Germline V gene sequence: CDR1 MGHRA, CDR2 YSYEKL. This CDR3 comprises 16 residues. Trimming shortened V by 2 bases and J by 0 bases, and 14 bases separated the two germline ends.